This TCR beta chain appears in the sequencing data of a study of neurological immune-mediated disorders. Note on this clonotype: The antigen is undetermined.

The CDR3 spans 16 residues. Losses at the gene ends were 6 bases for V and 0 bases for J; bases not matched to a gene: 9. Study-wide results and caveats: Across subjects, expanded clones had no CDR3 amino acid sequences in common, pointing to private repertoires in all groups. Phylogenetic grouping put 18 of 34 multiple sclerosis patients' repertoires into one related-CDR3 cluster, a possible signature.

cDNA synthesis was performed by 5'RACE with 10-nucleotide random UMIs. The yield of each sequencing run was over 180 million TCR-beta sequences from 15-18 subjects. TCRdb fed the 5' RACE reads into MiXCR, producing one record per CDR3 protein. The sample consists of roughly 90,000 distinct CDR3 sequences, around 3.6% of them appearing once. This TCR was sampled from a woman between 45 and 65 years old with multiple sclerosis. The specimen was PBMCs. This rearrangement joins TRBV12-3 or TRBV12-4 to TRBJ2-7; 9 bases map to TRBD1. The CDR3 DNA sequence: TGTGCCAGCAGCACTCGGGACAGGGCTTTCTCCTACGAGCAGTACTTC. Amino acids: CASSTRDRAFSYEQYF.